Following are 21 T cell receptor beta chains from one sample sequenced in a study of blood T cells in healthy people across ages. A sample-barcoded 5' primer and a J-beta primer mix were used in a second PCR of roughly 7 to 11 cycles. TCRdb passed the 5' RACE reads through MiXCR, listing each CDR3 protein once. The data show about 1.6 million distinct CDR3 sequences, 34% seen once. Material for sequencing was blood. The receptors were gathered from a woman in her 30s in good health.

The chain combines TRBV7-2 with TRBJ2-5; 11 bases match TRBD1. Germline V lookup: CDR1 SGHTA, CDR2 FQGNSA. V lost 5 bases to trimming and J lost 5 bases; unmatched junction nucleotides: 13. The CDR3 loop spans 17 amino acids. The CDR3 loop reads CASSPFIGQGAGETQYF. CDR3 bases: TGTGCCAGCAGCCCATTCATAGGACAGGGGGCGGGCGAGACCCAGTACTTC.

As for this clonotype: A read error may explain this, as a much larger clone is one base away. The rearrangement links TRBV29-1 to TRBJ2-7; a weak D match, TRBD1 (6 bases). Germline loops: CDR1 SQVTM, CDR2 ANQGSEA. The CDR3 runs 15 residues. The CDR3 is CSARRGADPSYGQYF. CDR3 DNA sequence: TGCAGCGCACGCAGGGGTGCCGACCCTTCTTACGGGCAGTACTTC.

For the CDR3, the DNA is TGTGCCAGCAGCCCTACTGTGAATGAAAAACTGTTTTTT. It encodes CASSPTVNEKLFF. V and J are TRBV7-9 and TRBJ1-4; no clear D gene. This CDR3 contains 13 residues. Germline V gene sequence: CDR1 SEHNR, CDR2 FQNEAQ (reference sequence). Deletions cut 5 bases from V and 5 bases from J, with 9 bases between.

This clonotype was counted many times. The junction does not match germline at one end; this may be a read error. V gene TRBV5-1 combines with J gene TRBJ2-7; TRBD1 aligns across 8 bases. Germline-derived CDR1 and CDR2 are SGHRS and YFSETQ. The CDR3 has 13 residues. The CDR3 DNA reads as TGTGCCAGCAGCTCGGACAGGGTGGGGGAGCAGTACTTC. This sequence encodes CASSSDRVGEQYF.

This clonotype showed up just a few times. A junction end diverges from the germline sequence, so it may reflect a read error. This sequence joins TRBV4-1 and TRBJ2-2; D not resolved. CDR1 is MGHRA and CDR2 is YSYEKL in the germline V gene. The CDR3 contains 14 residues. CDR3 DNA: TGTGCCAGCAGCCAAGAAGGGAACACCGGGGAGCTGTTTTTT. Residues: CASSQEGNTGELFF.

This chain joins TRBV21-1 and TRBJ2-2. TRBV21-1 is a documented pseudogene. The CDR3 sequence is 12 residues long. The DNA for the CDR3 is TGTGCCAGCAGCAAAGATGGCGGGGAGCTGTTTTTT. Protein: CASSKDGGELFF.

This clonotype was recorded a few times. The chain employs TRBV5-1 and TRBJ2-1; D call uncertain. Per the germline V gene, CDR1 is SGHRS and CDR2 is YFSETQ. The ends were cut back, 1 base at V and 0 bases at J, with 11 bases in the middle. The CDR3 covers 16 residues. CDR3 DNA sequence: TGCGCCAGCAGCTTGATTAGTCAAAACTCCTACAATGAGCAGTTCTTC. Its translation is CASSLISQNSYNEQFF.

This clonotype has more than one count but fewer than ten. The CDR3 is CSARSGIGDNEQFF. CDR3 sequence (DNA): TGCAGTGCTAGAAGCGGGATAGGGGACAATGAGCAGTTCTTC. The V and J genes are TRBV20-1 and TRBJ2-1; 7 nucleotides agree with TRBD2. CDR3 length: 14 amino acids. V was clipped by 2 bases and J by 5 bases; unmatched bases: 6. Germline CDR1 and CDR2: DFQATT and SNEGSKA (reference sequence).

Regarding this clonotype: The junction and the germline gene differ at one end; a read error may be behind it. The CDR3 region has the DNA TGCGCCAGCAGCTTGGTAGGCAGGGAAAACGAGCGGTACTTC. It yields the protein CASSLVGRENERYF. The gene calls are TRBV5-1 and TRBJ2-7; tentative D call: TRBD1 (5 bases). Germline values: CDR1 SGHRS, CDR2 YFSETQ. The CDR3 totals 14 residues.

This clonotype has just a few counts. The genes are TRBV7-2 and TRBJ2-1; 9 nucleotides agree with TRBD2. Germline V CDR1 and CDR2: SGHTA, FQGNSA. The length of the CDR3 is 16 residues. Losses at the gene ends were 4 bases for V and 8 bases for J; bases not matched to a gene: 12. The CDR3 DNA is TGTGCCAGCAGCTCAGGGAGGCTAGCGGGACGGCATGAGCAGTTCTTC. It is translated as CASSSGRLAGRHEQFF.

This clonotype occurred a few times. The rearrangement uses TRBV3-1 and TRBJ2-7, with D maybe TRBD2 (7 bases). The CDR3 runs to 16 residues. V was pared by 0 bases and J by 4 bases, with 16 bases between. CDR1 LGHDT and CDR2 YNNKEL come from the germline V gene (reference sequence). The CDR3 region is CASSQDRLRGGYEQYF. CDR3 in DNA: TGTGCCAGCAGCCAAGATCGGTTGAGGGGGGGGTACGAGCAGTACTTC.

Concerning this clonotype itself: With a much larger clone just one base away, this may be a read error. V is TRBV6-1 and J is TRBJ2-6; possible D gene TRBD1, 5 bases. The CDR3 runs to 19 residues. Per germline, CDR1 MNHNS and CDR2 SASEGT. The V end was cut by 1 base, the J end by 0 bases, with 16 bases between. The CDR3 loop is CASSEGFETVSSGANVLTF. The CDR3 DNA follows: TGTGCCAGCAGTGAAGGGTTTGAGACAGTAAGCTCTGGGGCCAACGTCCTGACTTTC.

This clonotype appeared many times. The rearrangement joins TRBV9 to TRBJ1-1, with D uncertain. The length of the CDR3 is 15 residues. In germline, CDR1 is SGDLS, CDR2 YYNGEE. Trimming took off 0 bases at V and 6 bases at J, with 15 bases between the two ends. CDR3 DNA sequence: TGTGCCAGCAGCGTAGGCCCGGGCGGGTGGGCTGAAGCTTTCTTT. This codes for CASSVGPGGWAEAFF.

The chain uses TRBV13 and TRBJ2-5; the D is unclear. The CDR3 has 14 residues. V shed 1 base and J shed 4 bases, with 10 bases lying between them. Germline V gives CDR1 PRHDT, CDR2 FYEKMQ (reference sequence). The CDR3 loop is CASSLVRPGETQYF. In DNA, the CDR3 is TGTGCCAGCAGCTTAGTTCGTCCGGGAGAGACCCAGTACTTC.

The chain has TRBV5-1 and TRBJ2-7; D gene uncertain. Germline CDR1 and CDR2: SGHRS and YFSETQ. The V and J ends lost 2 bases and 0 bases respectively, with 21 bases between them. The CDR3 sequence is 18 residues long. CDR3 sequence reads: CASSFRSVDESSSYEQYF. The CDR3 region has the DNA TGCGCCAGCAGCTTCCGGTCCGTGGACGAATCGAGCTCCTACGAGCAGTACTTC. Full variable domain (rest looked up from reference TRBV5-1 and TRBJ2-7): KAGVTQTPRYLIKTRGQQVTLSCSPISGHRSVSWYQQTPGQGLQFLFEYFSETQRNKGNFPGRFSGRQFSNSRSEMNVSTLELGDSALYLCASSFRSVDESSSYEQYFGPGTRLTVT.

The chain links TRBV9 to TRBJ2-3; 13 nucleotides line up with TRBD2. Germline loops: CDR1 SGDLS, CDR2 YYNGEE. The length of the CDR3 is 16 residues. The V gene end was trimmed by 3 bases and the J gene end by 2 bases; junction bases not matched to a gene: 3. The CDR3 loop is CASSGGLAGITDTQYF. The CDR3, as DNA: TGTGCCAGCAGCGGGGGACTAGCGGGGATCACAGATACGCAGTATTTT.

This clonotype was seen at least ten times. This chain joins TRBV9 and TRBJ2-6; D is unresolved. With 7 bases removed from V and 0 bases from J, the gap between germline ends came to 11 bases. Germline V gene sequence: CDR1 SGDLS, CDR2 YYNGEE. This CDR3 region has 15 residues. CDR3 sequence: CASSRSGSGANVLTF. DNA for the CDR3: TGTGCCAGCTCGCGATCAGGCTCTGGGGCCAACGTCCTGACTTTC.

This CDR3 reads CASGLSIGAGAGETQYF. In DNA, the CDR3 is TGTGCCAGCGGCCTTTCAATTGGAGCGGGAGCGGGAGAGACCCAGTACTTC. The rearrangement joins TRBV3-1 to TRBJ2-5; TRBD2 aligns across 8 bases. The trim removed 8 bases at V and 4 bases at J, leaving 18 bases unmatched. CDR1 LGHDT and CDR2 YNNKEL come from the germline V gene (reference sequence). This CDR3 comprises 17 residues.

The table lists this clonotype with a few counts. The V gene is TRBV11-2, the J gene TRBJ2-3; D is possibly TRBD1 (7 bases). The CDR3 has 14 amino acids. Trimming removed 2 bases from V and 4 bases from J, with 10 bases in between. The germline CDR1 and CDR2 sequences are SGHAT and FQNNGV. The CDR3 region is CASSLQGGPDTQYF. For the CDR3, the DNA is TGTGCCAGCAGCTTACAGGGGGGCCCAGATACGCAGTATTTT.

This clonotype has a handful of counts. This chain connects TRBV15 to TRBJ2-1, with a tentative D call TRBD2 (6 bases). The CDR3 consists of 14 residues. The V end lost 8 bases, the J end lost 2 bases, and 13 bases lay between the germline ends. The germline CDR1 and CDR2 sequences are LNHNV and YYDKDF (reference sequence). Here the CDR3 DNA reads TGTGCCACCGCTCGGGAGACCACCTACAATGAGCAGTTCTTC. Translating gives CATARETTYNEQFF.

Concerning this clonotype itself: The CDR3 carries no conserved terminal phenylalanine or tryptophan, so it likely arises from a read error. J is TRBJ2-5 and V is TRBV5-1; 8 bases are shared with TRBD1. The CDR3 length is 14 residues. CDR1 and CDR2 (germline): SGHRS, YFSETQ. After removal of 4 bases from V and 2 bases from J, the junction contained 4 bases not matched to a gene. Here the CDR3 reads CASSQGTGQETQYN. CDR3 DNA sequence: TGCGCCAGCAGCCAAGGGACAGGACAAGAGACCCAGTACAAC.